Below are 26 T cell receptor beta chains sequenced from a single sample in a study of read filtering for tumor transcriptome and immune sequencing. Molecular barcoded adaptors covering alpha/delta and beta/gamma chains were used on approximately 400 ng RNA. One entry per CDR3 protein results from TCRdb running MiXCR on the reads. The table has around 130,000 distinct CDR3 sequences, over 10% seen once. Specimen: a population of CD138-negative cells sorted from bone marrow. These receptors all stem from a donor aged 40 or older with multiple myeloma.

This clonotype came up many times. The chain employs TRBV12-3 or TRBV12-4 and TRBJ2-7, with TRBD2 as a possible D gene (6 bases). The CDR3 spans 12 residues. Trimming shortened V by 10 bases and J by 6 bases, and 16 bases separated the two germline ends. The CDR3 DNA reads as TGTGCCACCTCCGCCGGGAGTTCCGAGCAGTACTTC. The encoded protein is CATSAGSSEQYF.

This clonotype was seen many times. CDR3 loop: CASSQDPSGTDEQYF. The DNA for the CDR3 is TGTGCCAGCAGCCAAGATCCTAGCGGGACCGACGAGCAGTACTTC. This chain connects TRBV14 to TRBJ2-7, with TRBD2 matching 9 bases. J was trimmed by 5 bases and V by 0 bases; bases with no gene match: 5. Germline CDR1 and CDR2: SGHDN and FVKESK. The CDR3 contains 15 residues.

This clonotype was detected ten times or more. The gene calls are TRBV5-6 and TRBJ2-4, with 9 bases identical to TRBD1. The CDR3 loop spans 18 amino acids. After removal of 2 bases from V and 0 bases from J, the junction contained 9 bases not matched to a gene. Germline V gene sequence: CDR1 SGHDT, CDR2 YYEEEE. In nucleotides, the CDR3 is TGTGCCAGCAGCTTAAACCGGGACAGGGATCTAGCCAAAAACATTCAGTACTTC. Translated, it gives CASSLNRDRDLAKNIQYF.

This clonotype occurred many times. The chain joins TRBV29-1 to TRBJ2-7; 7 positions agree with TRBD2. With 4 bases clipped from V and 3 bases from J, the junction kept 9 bases outside the gene matches. The CDR3 consists of 14 residues. From germline, CDR1 is SQVTM and CDR2 ANQGSEA. CDR3 nucleotides: TGCAGCGTTGTACCGGCGGGAGCAATCTACGAGCAGTACTTC. It encodes CSVVPAGAIYEQYF.

This clonotype showed up many times. V and J are TRBV12-3 or TRBV12-4 and TRBJ2-1, with D possibly called TRBD1 or TRBD2 (5 bases each). The CDR3 is 14 amino acids. The V end lost 8 bases, the J end lost 5 bases, and 16 bases lay between the germline ends. The CDR3 DNA reads TGTGCCAGCGGCAACCCGGGACCGAACAATGAGCAGTTCTTC. Amino acid sequence: CASGNPGPNNEQFF.

This clonotype was picked up a small number of times. The chain employs TRBV12-3 or TRBV12-4 and TRBJ2-2; possibly TRBD2 for D (6 bases). There are 16 residues in the CDR3. V lost 6 bases to trimming and J lost 0 bases, with 14 bases between them. The chain's CDR3 is CASRAPGVANTGELFF. CDR3 DNA sequence: TGTGCCAGCAGAGCCCCGGGGGTAGCGAACACCGGGGAGCTGTTTTTT.

Details on this clonotype: It may be a read error: a sequence one base away is much more abundant. The chain links TRBV6-2 or TRBV6-3 to TRBJ2-7; 12 bases align to TRBD2. The V and J ends lost 7 bases and 5 bases, in that order; junction bases with no gene match: 6. Germline loops: CDR1 MNHEY, CDR2 SVGEGT. This CDR3 comprises 14 residues. This chain's CDR3 is CASKLAGGPNEQYF. CDR3 nucleotides: TGTGCCAGCAAGCTAGCGGGAGGGCCCAACGAGCAGTACTTC.

This clonotype was seen ten or more times. The rearrangement links TRBV5-1 to TRBJ2-7; weak D call: TRBD1 (6 bases). Trimming removed 5 bases at V and 0 bases at J, with 12 bases between. This CDR3 is built from 14 residues. Germline CDR1 SGHRS, CDR2 YFSETQ. CDR3 sequence reads: CASRYRVGSYEQYF. Written as DNA, the CDR3 is TGCGCCAGCAGATACAGGGTGGGCTCCTACGAGCAGTACTTC.

This clonotype was seen at least ten times. The chain uses TRBV12-5 and TRBJ2-7, with a weak D call TRBD1 (5 bases). Germline assignment: CDR1 LGHNT and CDR2 FRNRAP. The germline V and J ends were trimmed by 6 bases and 0 bases, with 9 bases remaining between them. The CDR3 runs 13 residues. The CDR3 is CASGKGDSYEQYF. The CDR3 nucleotides are TGTGCTAGTGGCAAAGGGGACTCCTACGAGCAGTACTTC. Complete variable domain (other parts from reference TRBV12-5 and TRBJ2-7): DARVTQTPRHKVTEMGQEVTMRCQPILGHNTVFWYRQTMMQGLELLAYFRNRAPLDDSGMPKDRFSAEMPDATLATLKIQPSEPRDSAVYFCASGKGDSYEQYFGPGTRLTVT.

In this sample, this clonotype turned up many times. The CDR3 sequence is CAAGDSNQETQYF. CDR3 sequence (DNA): TGTGCCGCCGGGGACAGCAACCAAGAGACCCAGTACTTC. This rearrangement joins TRBV27 to TRBJ2-5; TRBD1 matches at 7 bases. Germline loops: CDR1 MNHEY, CDR2 SMNVEV (reference sequence). The CDR3 contains 13 residues. V shed 11 bases, J shed 0 bases, and the junction held 6 bases outside the gene matches.

Ten or more counts support this clonotype. The chain couples TRBV12-3 or TRBV12-4 to TRBJ2-1; no firm D call. The V end lost 5 bases, the J end lost 9 bases, and 20 bases lay between the germline ends. CDR3 length: 15 amino acids. This CDR3 is CASSTGFRANFEQFF. The CDR3 DNA is TGTGCCAGCAGTACCGGTTTTAGGGCGAATTTTGAGCAGTTCTTC.

In this sample, this clonotype turned up many times. The chain combines TRBV20-1 with TRBJ2-3; 10 bases are shared with TRBD1. Germline assignment: CDR1 DFQATT and CDR2 SNEGSKA (reference sequence). V was clipped by 7 bases and J by 0 bases; unmatched bases: 19. The CDR3 is 19 amino acids. CDR3 region: CSGAPRASGTGASTDTQYF. The CDR3, as DNA: TGCAGTGGCGCCCCGAGAGCTTCCGGGACAGGGGCCAGCACAGATACGCAGTATTTT.

This clonotype was detected many times. The V call is TRBV4-2, the J call TRBJ2-3; TRBD2 aligns across 9 bases. CDR1 is LGHNA and CDR2 is YNFKEQ in the germline V gene. V was pared by 4 bases and J by 4 bases, with 6 bases of the junction left unmatched. This CDR3 has 15 residues. In DNA, the CDR3 is TGTGCCAGCAGCCGGGCGGGAGGGCCTCCAGATACGCAGTATTTT. Residues: CASSRAGGPPDTQYF.

This clonotype was counted at least ten times. J is TRBJ2-7 and V is TRBV7-9, with 11 bases lining up with TRBD2. This CDR3 is 16 amino acids long. CDR1 and CDR2 from the germline V gene are SEHNR and FQNEAQ (reference sequence). Losses at the gene ends were 4 bases for V and 3 bases for J; bases not matched to a gene: 8. CDR3 in DNA: TGTGCCAGCAGCTACCTAGCGGGAGGACCATTCTACGAGCAGTACTTC. It encodes CASSYLAGGPFYEQYF.

This clonotype was counted many times. V gene TRBV29-1 combines with J gene TRBJ2-2, with D hard to call. Germline assignment: CDR1 SQVTM and CDR2 ANQGSEA. Trimming cost V 5 bases and J 7 bases, with 8 bases left between them. The length of the CDR3 is 11 residues. The CDR3 loop is CSVSQSGELFF. CDR3 DNA: TGCAGCGTTAGTCAGAGCGGGGAGCTGTTTTTT.

This clonotype occurred many times. The chain joins TRBV4-2 to TRBJ2-1, with 12 bases fitting TRBD2. The trim removed 4 bases at V and 7 bases at J, leaving 5 bases unmatched. The CDR3 loop spans 15 amino acids. CDR1 LGHNA and CDR2 YNFKEQ come from the germline V gene. As DNA, the CDR3 is TGTGCCAGCAGCCTTGGACTAGCGGGATTGAATGAGCAGTTCTTC. Amino acid sequence: CASSLGLAGLNEQFF.

Concerning this clonotype: A much larger clone lies a single base off, so this may be a read error. V and J are TRBV6-9 and TRBJ2-4; 7 nucleotides line up with TRBD1. Germline CDR1 MNHGY, CDR2 SVAAGI. With V trimmed by 7 bases and J by 0 bases, 21 bases remained unmatched. The CDR3 covers 20 residues. The CDR3 here is CASKHQGARDRELAKNIQYF. CDR3 in DNA: TGTGCCAGCAAACACCAAGGGGCCCGTGACAGGGAGTTAGCCAAAAACATTCAGTACTTC.

This clonotype was picked up many times. The genes are TRBV20-1 and TRBJ2-7; 11 nucleotides match TRBD1. This CDR3 is built from 16 residues. The V gene's germline CDR1 is DFQATT and CDR2 SNEGSKA (reference sequence). The ends lost 3 bases at V and 5 bases at J; junction bases unmatched: 12. The CDR3 bases are TGCAGTGCTAGCTCCGCCGGACAGGGGGCTAGGGACGAGCAGTACTTC. It encodes CSASSAGQGARDEQYF.

This clonotype was counted at least ten times. The chain links TRBV7-9 to TRBJ1-1; TRBD1 aligns across 8 bases. Germline CDR1 is SEHNR and CDR2 is FQNEAQ (reference sequence). Unmatched junction bases numbered 1, after V lost 1 base and J lost 3 bases. This CDR3 spans 14 amino acids. In DNA, the CDR3 is TGTGCCAGCAGCTTAGACAGGGGGTACACTGAAGCTTTCTTT. Translating it yields CASSLDRGYTEAFF.

Many counts were recorded for this clonotype. The chain is built from TRBV9 and TRBJ2-1; D is unclear. Germline CDR1 is SGDLS and CDR2 is YYNGEE. Trimming took 0 bases from V and 6 from J, leaving 7 bases between them. This CDR3 has 13 amino acids. CDR3 region: CASSVESSNEQFF. CDR3 nucleotide sequence: TGTGCCAGCAGCGTAGAGTCGAGCAATGAGCAGTTCTTC.

This clonotype has ten or more counts. The V gene is TRBV7-9, the J gene TRBJ2-3; TRBD2 is a possible D gene (5 bases). CDR1 SEHNR and CDR2 FQNEAQ come from the germline V gene (reference sequence). This CDR3 comprises 14 residues. With 2 bases removed from V and 3 bases from J, the gap between germline ends came to 9 bases. The CDR3 nucleotides are TGTGCCAGCAGCTTAAGGAGGAAAACAGATACGCAGTATTTT. Translating gives CASSLRRKTDTQYF.

This clonotype was seen only a few times. Since a much larger clone is just one base distant, this may be a read error. The chain uses TRBV6-1 and TRBJ2-2, with a possible D match to TRBD2 (5 bases). CDR1 and CDR2 (germline): MNHNS, SASEGT. The CDR3 contains 15 residues. The CDR3 nucleotides are TGTGCCAGCGGTGAAAGTGGCGGGTACGCCGGGGAGCTGTTTTTT. This codes for CASGESGGYAGELFF.

The table lists this clonotype with many counts. This chain uses TRBV29-1 with TRBJ2-1, with D hard to call. The ends were cut back, 5 bases at V and 0 bases at J, with 11 bases in the middle. This CDR3 spans 14 amino acids. CDR1 is SQVTM and CDR2 is ANQGSEA in the germline V gene. CDR3 coding DNA: TGCAGCGTTCCCGATCGTAGCTCCTACAATGAGCAGTTCTTC. This codes for CSVPDRSSYNEQFF.

This clonotype was seen repeatedly, ten times or more. The V and J genes are TRBV6-1 and TRBJ2-7; D may correspond to TRBD1 or TRBD2 (5 bases each). Between the trimmed V and J ends, which lost 6 bases and 2 bases, there was a span of 14 bases. Germline V lookup: CDR1 MNHNS, CDR2 SASEGT. The CDR3 runs 14 residues. CDR3 sequence reads: CASRLGTATYEQYF. The CDR3 DNA reads TGTGCCAGCAGGCTCGGGACGGCTACCTACGAGCAGTACTTC.

This sequence joins TRBV9 and TRBJ1-2; TRBD1 agrees at 12 bases. The CDR3 extends over 17 amino acids. With V trimmed by 3 bases and J by 4 bases, 10 bases remained unmatched. In germline, CDR1 is SGDLS, CDR2 YYNGEE. In nucleotides, the CDR3 is TGTGCCAGCAGCGCGACAGCGGGGACAGGGGGCGTCTATGGCTACACCTTC. Translating gives CASSATAGTGGVYGYTF.

This clonotype was detected many times. V is TRBV7-9 and J is TRBJ1-4; possibly TRBD1 for D (6 bases). This CDR3 region has 16 residues. V was trimmed by 5 bases and J by 2 bases, leaving 15 bases between them. Germline V gene sequence: CDR1 SEHNR, CDR2 FQNEAQ (reference sequence). The CDR3 nucleotides read TGTGCCAGCAGCCCAAGGGGGTTGGGGACTAATGAAAAACTGTTTTTT. This translates into CASSPRGLGTNEKLFF.